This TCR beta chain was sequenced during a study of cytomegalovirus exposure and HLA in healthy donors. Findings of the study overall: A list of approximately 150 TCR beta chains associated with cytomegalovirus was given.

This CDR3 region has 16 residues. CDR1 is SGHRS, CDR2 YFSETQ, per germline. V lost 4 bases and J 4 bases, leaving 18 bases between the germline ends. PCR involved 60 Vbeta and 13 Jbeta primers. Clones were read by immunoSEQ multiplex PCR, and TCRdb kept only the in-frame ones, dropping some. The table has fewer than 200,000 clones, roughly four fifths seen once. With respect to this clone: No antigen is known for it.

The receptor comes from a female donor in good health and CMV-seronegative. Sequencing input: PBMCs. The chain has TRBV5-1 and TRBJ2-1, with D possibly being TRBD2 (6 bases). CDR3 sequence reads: CASSPAGTGGYNEQFF. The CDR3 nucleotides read TGCGCCAGCAGCCCGGCCGGGACTGGGGGTTACAATGAGCAGTTCTTC.